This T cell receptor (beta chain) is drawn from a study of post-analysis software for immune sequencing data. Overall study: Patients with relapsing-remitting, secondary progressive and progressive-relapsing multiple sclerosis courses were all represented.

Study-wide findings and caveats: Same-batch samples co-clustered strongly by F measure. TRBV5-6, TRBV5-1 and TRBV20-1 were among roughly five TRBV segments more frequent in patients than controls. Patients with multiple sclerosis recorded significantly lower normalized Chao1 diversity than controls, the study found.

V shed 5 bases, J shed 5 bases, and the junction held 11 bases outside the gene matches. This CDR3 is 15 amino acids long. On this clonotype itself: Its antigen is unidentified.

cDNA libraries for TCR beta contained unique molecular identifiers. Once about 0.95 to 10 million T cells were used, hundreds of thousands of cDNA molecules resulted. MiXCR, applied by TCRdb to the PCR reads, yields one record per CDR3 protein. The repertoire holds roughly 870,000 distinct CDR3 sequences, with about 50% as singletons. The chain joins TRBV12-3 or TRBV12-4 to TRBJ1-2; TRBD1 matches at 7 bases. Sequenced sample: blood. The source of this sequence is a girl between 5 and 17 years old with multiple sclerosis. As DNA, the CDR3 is TGTGCCAGCAGTACACGGGACAGCGGCTGGTATGGCTACACCTTC. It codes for CASSTRDSGWYGYTF.